This TCR beta chain was sequenced during a study of T cell responses to AZD1222 COVID-19 vaccine. On the study more broadly: Second doses were pooled across both intervals (about 4 or about 12 weeks).

Remarks on this clone: The target antigen is unknown.

With 0 bases removed from V and 0 bases from J, the gap between germline ends came to 13 bases. Germline V gene data show CDR1 as SGHRS and CDR2 as YFSETQ. This CDR3 is 16 amino acids long. General study findings and limits: A mostly white British donor set with more females was recruited, and clonal diversity was possibly underestimated. Among spike-specific TCRs, nearly half reportedly target unmutated variant regions.

Assay: immunoSEQ multiplex PCR; the TCRdb copy retains only in-frame clones and omits some. Here the sample spans 110,000 to 150,000 clones, around 93% being singletons. The material was peripheral blood, obtained on day 0 of AZD1222 vaccination. The TCR originated in an adult in good health. The V gene is TRBV5-1, the J gene TRBJ2-7; maybe TRBD1 (6 bases). The CDR3 DNA reads as TGCGCCAGCAGCTTGGCCTCGGGACAATTCTCCTACGAGCAGTACTTC. Translating gives CASSLASGQFSYEQYF. Combining the CDR3 with reference TRBV5-1 and TRBJ2-7 gives the whole variable domain KAGVTQTPRYLIKTRGQQVTLSCSPISGHRSVSWYQQTPGQGLQFLFEYFSETQRNKGNFPGRFSGRQFSNSRSEMNVSTLELGDSALYLCASSLASGQFSYEQYFGPGTRLTVT.